A selection of T cell receptor beta chains follows, all from one sample in a study. MiXCR was run by TCRdb on the RT-PCR reads, yielding one entry per CDR3 protein. Among 550,000 to 750,000 distinct CDR3 sequences listed, 12% to 15% were seen once. The sequencing input was memory CD4+ T cells from blood. These receptors were obtained from a female donor in good health, serving as a healthy control. The CDR3 runs from the conserved cysteine through the conserved F or W. The D gene is left open where the match is weak. Part of the rows lack a size; the others show once, few, many or a class for expanded clones.

d_gene,v_gene,j_gene,abundance,CDR3nt,CDR3aa
NA,TRBV7-2,TRBJ1-5,NA,TGTGCCAGCAGCTTAGTGGGACACCGCGAGCAGCCCCAGCATTTT,CASSLVGHREQPQHF
TRBD2,TRBV4-2,TRBJ2-1,NA,TGTGCCAGCAGCCACCCTGAAAGCGGGAGTAATGAGCAGTTCTTC,CASSHPESGSNEQFF
NA,TRBV5-1,TRBJ2-1,NA,TGCGCCAGCAGCCCCCGGGAATACAATGAGCAGTTCTTC,CASSPREYNEQFF
NA,TRBV6-1,TRBJ1-2,few,TGTGCCAGCAGAGCCCTTCCGAGATACACCTTC,CASRALPRYTF
NA,TRBV20-1,TRBJ2-6,few,TGCAGTGCTAGAGAAGGGGCTGGGGCCAACGTCCTGACTTTC,CSAREGAGANVLTF
NA,TRBV11-2,TRBJ2-3,few,TGTGCCAGCACCACGGGGACAGATACGCAGTATTTT,CASTTGTDTQYF
NA,TRBV29-1,TRBJ1-1,few,TGCAGCGTTGCCTTCAGGGTGAACACTGAAGCTTTCTTT,CSVAFRVNTEAFF
NA,TRBV9,TRBJ2-5,NA,TGTGCCAGCAGCGCGAGCCAACAAGAGACCCAGTACTTC,CASSASQQETQYF
TRBD2,TRBV5-1,TRBJ2-1,many,TGCGCCAGCAGCTTGAGACTAGCGGGAGCCGATGAGCAGTTCTTC,CASSLRLAGADEQFF
TRBD1,TRBV7-2,TRBJ2-5,NA,TGTGCCAGCAGCCCAAGGACAGGGGGCAGCGGAGAGACCCAGTACTTC,CASSPRTGGSGETQYF
NA,TRBV30,TRBJ1-3,NA,TGTGCCTGGGACCGGGGAGGGCCTGGAAACACCATATATTTT,CAWDRGGPGNTIYF
NA,TRBV5-1,TRBJ2-6,NA,TGCGCCAGCAGCTTCCAGGGCCCAACTTCTGGGGACAACGTCCTGACTTTC,CASSFQGPTSGDNVLTF
NA,TRBV5-5,TRBJ2-2,NA,TGTGCCAGCAGCTTGGTACCCGGGAACACCGGGGAGCTGTTTTTT,CASSLVPGNTGELFF
NA,TRBV10-3,TRBJ1-2,many,TGTGCCATCAGTGGAGGGGGAGACTATGGCTACACCTTC,CAISGGGDYGYTF
TRBD2,TRBV4-2,TRBJ2-1,few,TGTGCCAGCAGCCAAGTTAATAGCGGGAGTAGAAATGAGCAGTTCTTC,CASSQVNSGSRNEQFF
NA,TRBV10-3,TRBJ2-7,many,TGTGCCACCGGGGGACTTTCGAACGAGCAGTACTTC,CATGGLSNEQYF
NA,TRBV7-2,TRBJ1-1,NA,TGTGCCAGCAGCTCAAGGGACCCCGGCGCTGAAGCTTTCTTT,CASSSRDPGAEAFF
TRBD1,TRBV10-3,TRBJ2-6,NA,TGTGCCACCGACAGGGCTGGGGCCAACGTCCTGACTTTC,CATDRAGANVLTF
TRBD1,TRBV7-2,TRBJ1-6,NA,TGTGCCAGCAGCTTACGAAGCGGGACAGGGGCATCCTCCTATAATTCACCCCTCCACTTT,CASSLRSGTGASSYNSPLHF
TRBD2,TRBV10-3,TRBJ2-2,NA,TGTGCCATCAGGGCAGCGGGGGCCCCCACCGGGGAGCTGTTTTTT,CAIRAAGAPTGELFF
TRBD1,TRBV9,TRBJ1-1,once,TGTGCCAGCAGCGTTAGACAGGGGGACACTGAAGCTTTCTTT,CASSVRQGDTEAFF
NA,TRBV24-1,TRBJ2-2,few,TGTGCCACCAGTGATGGGGGATACACCGGGGAGCTGTTTTTT,CATSDGGYTGELFF
TRBD2,TRBV10-3,TRBJ2-1,many,TGTGCCATCTCTTCGGGACTAGCGGGAGGGCGCCGTAGGAACAATGAGCAGTTCTTC,CAISSGLAGGRRRNNEQFF
NA,TRBV10-1,TRBJ1-1,many,TGCGCCAGCAGTGAAGGTGACACTGAAGCTTTCTTT,CASSEGDTEAFF
NA,TRBV20-1,TRBJ1-3,many,TGCAGTGCTACCACACTCACCGGTGACTCTGGAAACACCATATATTTT,CSATTLTGDSGNTIYF
TRBD1,TRBV19,TRBJ2-7,NA,TGTGCCAGTAGAAAGGGGGCTCCCTACGAGCAGTACTTC,CASRKGAPYEQYF
NA,TRBV28,TRBJ2-5,NA,TGTGCCAGCAGTTTAAGTCGACTACCCCAGTACTTC,CASSLSRLPQYF
TRBD2,TRBV7-2,TRBJ2-1,many,TGTGCCAGCAGCTTAAGCGGGACCAATGAGCAGTTCTTC,CASSLSGTNEQFF
NA,TRBV18,TRBJ1-5,NA,TGTGCCAGCTCAACACAGGGAAGAGGGCAGCCCCAGCATTTT,CASSTQGRGQPQHF
TRBD1,TRBV5-1,TRBJ2-3,many,TGCGCCAGCAGCCCCTCGACAGGGACAGATACGCAGTATTTT,CASSPSTGTDTQYF
NA,TRBV15,TRBJ2-1,NA,TGTGCCACGACAGGGAGAGGACGGGACTATGGCTACAATGAGCAGTTCTTC,CATTGRGRDYGYNEQFF
NA,TRBV7-8,TRBJ2-5,NA,TGTGCCAGCAGGGCAACAGGGAGGGAGACCCAGTACTTC,CASRATGRETQYF
TRBD2,TRBV12-3/TRBV12-4,TRBJ2-2,NA,TGTGCCAGCGAGCTAGGGACTAGCGGAAAAATTAACACCGGGGAGCTGTTTTTT,CASELGTSGKINTGELFF
TRBD1,TRBV5-1,TRBJ2-1,few,TGCGCCAGCAGCCGAGGGGCAGGGGGCGGGAACAATGAGCAGTTCTTC,CASSRGAGGGNNEQFF
TRBD2,TRBV11-2,TRBJ2-5,NA,TGTGCCAGCAGCTCGGGGGGACTAGCACAAGAGACCCAGTACTTC,CASSSGGLAQETQYF
NA,TRBV5-1,TRBJ1-2,NA,TGCGCCAGCAGCTTGGCCCGTGTTGGTAGCAATGGCTACACCTTC,CASSLARVGSNGYTF
TRBD2,TRBV10-3,TRBJ2-1,many,TGTGCCATCAGCCGGACTAGCGGGAGTACCTACAATGAGCAGTTCTTC,CAISRTSGSTYNEQFF
TRBD1,TRBV15,TRBJ1-1,many,TGTGCCACCAGCAGAACCACAGGGGTAAGGACTGAAGCTTTCTTT,CATSRTTGVRTEAFF
TRBD2,TRBV20-1,TRBJ2-7,many,TGCAGTGCCCGAAGCGGGGTAGACGCCTACGAGCAGTACTTC,CSARSGVDAYEQYF
NA,TRBV4-3,TRBJ1-6,few,TGCGCCAGCAGCCAAAGGCAGGGAGAGAATTCACCCCTCCACTTT,CASSQRQGENSPLHF
NA,TRBV24-1,TRBJ2-7,NA,TGTGCCACCAGTGATTACCGGGAGCAGTACTTC,CATSDYREQYF